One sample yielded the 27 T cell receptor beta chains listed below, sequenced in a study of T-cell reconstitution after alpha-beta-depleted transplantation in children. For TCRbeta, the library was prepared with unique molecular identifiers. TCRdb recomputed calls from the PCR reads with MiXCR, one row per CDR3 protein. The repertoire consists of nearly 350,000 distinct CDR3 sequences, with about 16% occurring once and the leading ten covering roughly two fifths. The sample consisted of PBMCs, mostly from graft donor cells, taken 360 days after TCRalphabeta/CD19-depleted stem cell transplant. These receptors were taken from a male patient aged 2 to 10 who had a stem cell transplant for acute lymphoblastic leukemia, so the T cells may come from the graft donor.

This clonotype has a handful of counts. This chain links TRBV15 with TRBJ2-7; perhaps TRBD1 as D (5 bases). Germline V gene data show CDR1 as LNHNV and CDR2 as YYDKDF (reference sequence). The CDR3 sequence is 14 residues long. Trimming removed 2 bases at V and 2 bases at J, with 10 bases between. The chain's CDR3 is CATSRLWGTYEQYF. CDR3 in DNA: TGTGCCACCAGCAGACTGTGGGGCACCTACGAGCAGTACTTC.

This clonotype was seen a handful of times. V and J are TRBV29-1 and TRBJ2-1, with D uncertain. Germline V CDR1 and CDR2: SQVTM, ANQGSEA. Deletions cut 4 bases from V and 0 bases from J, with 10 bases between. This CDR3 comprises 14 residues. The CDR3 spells CSVVPGLSYNEQFF. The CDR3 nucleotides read TGCAGCGTTGTGCCGGGTCTCTCCTACAATGAGCAGTTCTTC.

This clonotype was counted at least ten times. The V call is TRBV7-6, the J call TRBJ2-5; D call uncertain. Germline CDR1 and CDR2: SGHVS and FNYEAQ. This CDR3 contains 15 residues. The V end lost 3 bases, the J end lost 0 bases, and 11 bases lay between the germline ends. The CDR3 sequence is CASSFIRSHQETQYF. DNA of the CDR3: TGTGCCAGCAGCTTCATTCGGTCTCACCAAGAGACCCAGTACTTC.

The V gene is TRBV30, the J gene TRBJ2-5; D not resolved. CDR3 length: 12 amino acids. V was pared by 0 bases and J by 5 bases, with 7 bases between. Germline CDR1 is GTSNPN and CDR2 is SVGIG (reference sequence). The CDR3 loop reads CAWSVNPETQYF. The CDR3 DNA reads TGTGCCTGGAGTGTAAATCCTGAGACCCAGTACTTC.

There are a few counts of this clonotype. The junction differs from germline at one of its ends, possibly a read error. The CDR3 DNA reads as TGTGCTAGCAGCCCCAGGAACACCGGGGAGCTGTTTTTT. Its translation: CASSPRNTGELFF. The V call is TRBV7-7, the J call TRBJ2-2; D unresolved. CDR3 size: 13 residues. CDR1 SSHAT and CDR2 FNYEAQ come from the germline V gene (reference sequence).

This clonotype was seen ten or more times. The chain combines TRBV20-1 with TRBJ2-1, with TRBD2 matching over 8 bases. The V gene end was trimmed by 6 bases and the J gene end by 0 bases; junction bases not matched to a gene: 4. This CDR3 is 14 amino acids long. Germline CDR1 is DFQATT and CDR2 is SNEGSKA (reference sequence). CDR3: CSAKSGSSYNEQFF. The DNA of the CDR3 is TGCAGTGCCAAGAGCGGGAGCTCCTACAATGAGCAGTTCTTC.

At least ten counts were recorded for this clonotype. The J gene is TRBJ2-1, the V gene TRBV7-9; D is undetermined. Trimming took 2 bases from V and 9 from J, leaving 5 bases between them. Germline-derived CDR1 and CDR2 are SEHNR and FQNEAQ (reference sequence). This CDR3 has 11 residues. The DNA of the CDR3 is TGTGCCAGCAGCTTATTTGGTGAGCAGTTCTTC. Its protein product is CASSLFGEQFF.

CDR3 coding DNA: TGCAGCGCATTAAGGGACAGCCAATACTACGAGCAGTACTTC. Its protein product is CSALRDSQYYEQYF. The V gene is TRBV29-1, the J gene TRBJ2-7; TRBD1 matches at 7 bases. With V trimmed by 7 bases and J by 3 bases, 12 bases remained unmatched. CDR1 SQVTM and CDR2 ANQGSEA come from the germline V gene. The CDR3 contains 14 residues.

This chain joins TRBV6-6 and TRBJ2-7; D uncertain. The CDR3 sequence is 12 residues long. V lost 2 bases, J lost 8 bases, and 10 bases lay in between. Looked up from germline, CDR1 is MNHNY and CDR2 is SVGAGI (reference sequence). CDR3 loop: CASSYEGRKQYF. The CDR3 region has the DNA TGTGCCAGCAGTTACGAAGGACGGAAGCAGTACTTC.

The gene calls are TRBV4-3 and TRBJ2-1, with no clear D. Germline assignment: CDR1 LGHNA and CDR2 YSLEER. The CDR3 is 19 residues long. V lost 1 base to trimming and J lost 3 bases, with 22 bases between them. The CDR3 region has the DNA TGCGCCAGCAGCCAAGCAACTGGTATGAGAGATTGGCTCTACAATGAGCAGTTCTTC. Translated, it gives CASSQATGMRDWLYNEQFF.

The CDR3 DNA reads as TGCAGTGCTAGAGGGCTACTCTCCTACAATGAGCAGTTCTTC. Protein: CSARGLLSYNEQFF. The rearrangement uses TRBV20-1 and TRBJ2-1; the D is unclear. V gave up 1 base and J gave up 0 bases, with 7 bases separating them. The CDR3 contains 14 residues. Germline V gene data show CDR1 as DFQATT and CDR2 as SNEGSKA (reference sequence).

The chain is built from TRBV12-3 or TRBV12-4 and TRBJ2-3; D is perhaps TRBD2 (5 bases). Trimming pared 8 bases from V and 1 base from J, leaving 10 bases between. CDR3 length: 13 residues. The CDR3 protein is CASLAPRTDTQYF. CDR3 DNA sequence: TGTGCCAGCTTAGCGCCACGCACAGATACGCAGTATTTT.

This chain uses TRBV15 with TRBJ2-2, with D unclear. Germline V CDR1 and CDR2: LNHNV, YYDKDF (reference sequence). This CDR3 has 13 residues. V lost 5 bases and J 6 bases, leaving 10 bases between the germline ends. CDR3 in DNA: TGTGCCACCAGCCCCACTCCCTCCGGGGAGCTGTTTTTT. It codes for CATSPTPSGELFF.

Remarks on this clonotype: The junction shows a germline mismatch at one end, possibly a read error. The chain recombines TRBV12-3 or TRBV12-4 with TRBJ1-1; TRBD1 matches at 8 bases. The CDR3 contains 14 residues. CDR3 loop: CASGLTGARTEAFF. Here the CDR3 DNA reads TGTGCCAGCGGTTTGACAGGGGCACGGACTGAAGCTTTCTTT.

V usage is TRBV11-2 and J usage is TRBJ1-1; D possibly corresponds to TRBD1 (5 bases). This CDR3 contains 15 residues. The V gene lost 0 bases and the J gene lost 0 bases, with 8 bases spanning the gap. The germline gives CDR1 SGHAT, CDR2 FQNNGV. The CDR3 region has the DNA TGTGCCAGCAGCTTAGATGGGGGGATGAACACTGAAGCTTTCTTT. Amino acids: CASSLDGGMNTEAFF.

CDR3 bases: TGTGCCAGCAGTGATAGGGACAGGGAGGAAACCGGGGAGCTGTTTTTT. Protein product: CASSDRDREETGELFF. This sequence joins TRBV25-1 and TRBJ2-2; 9 nucleotides agree with TRBD1. CDR1 and CDR2 (germline): MGHDK, SYGVNS. This CDR3 has 16 residues. J lost 5 bases, V lost 3 bases, and 7 bases had no gene match.

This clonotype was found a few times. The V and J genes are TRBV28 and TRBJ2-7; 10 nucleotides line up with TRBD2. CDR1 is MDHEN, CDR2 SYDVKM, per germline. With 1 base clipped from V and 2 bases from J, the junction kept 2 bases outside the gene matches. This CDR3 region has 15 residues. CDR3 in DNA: TGTGCCAGCAGTTTATATCTAGCGGGAGCCTACGAGCAGTACTTC. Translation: CASSLYLAGAYEQYF.

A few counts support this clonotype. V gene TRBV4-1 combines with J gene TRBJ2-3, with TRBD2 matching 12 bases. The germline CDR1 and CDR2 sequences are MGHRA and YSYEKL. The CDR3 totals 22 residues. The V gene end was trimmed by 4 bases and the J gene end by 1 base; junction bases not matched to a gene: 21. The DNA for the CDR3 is TGCGCCAGCAGCCTCCGTTCGAGGAGACTAGCGGGAGAGGGTTGGGGCACAGATACGCAGTATTTT. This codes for CASSLRSRRLAGEGWGTDTQYF.

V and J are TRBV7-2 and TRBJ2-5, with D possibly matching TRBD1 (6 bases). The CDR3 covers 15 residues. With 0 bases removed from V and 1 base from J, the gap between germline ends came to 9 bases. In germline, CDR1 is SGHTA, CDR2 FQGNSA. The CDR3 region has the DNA TGTGCCAGCAGCTTAGCGGGACACCGCCAAGAGACCCAGTACTTC. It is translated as CASSLAGHRQETQYF.

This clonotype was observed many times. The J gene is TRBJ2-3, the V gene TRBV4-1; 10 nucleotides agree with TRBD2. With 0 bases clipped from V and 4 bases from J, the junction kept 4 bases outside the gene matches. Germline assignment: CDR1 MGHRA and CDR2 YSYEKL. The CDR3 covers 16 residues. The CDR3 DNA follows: TGCGCCAGCAGCCAAGATCCAAGCGGGAGGGCAGATACGCAGTATTTT. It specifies CASSQDPSGRADTQYF.

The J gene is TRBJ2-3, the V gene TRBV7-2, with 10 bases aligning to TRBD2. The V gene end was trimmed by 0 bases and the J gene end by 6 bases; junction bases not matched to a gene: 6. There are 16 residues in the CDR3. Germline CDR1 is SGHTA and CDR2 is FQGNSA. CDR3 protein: CASSLARGSGRDTQYF. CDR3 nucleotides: TGTGCCAGCAGCTTAGCGCGAGGTAGCGGGAGGGATACGCAGTATTTT.

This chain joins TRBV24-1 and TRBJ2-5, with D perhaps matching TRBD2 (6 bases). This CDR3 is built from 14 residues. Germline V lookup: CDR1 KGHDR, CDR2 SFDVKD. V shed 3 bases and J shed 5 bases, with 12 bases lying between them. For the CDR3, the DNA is TGTGCCACCAGTGATCGGAGGGCTCAGGAGACCCAGTACTTC. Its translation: CATSDRRAQETQYF.

The CDR3 nucleotides read TGTGCCAGCAGCTTAGGAGTCGGGGAGACCCAGTACTTC. Its translation: CASSLGVGETQYF. This chain connects TRBV7-3 to TRBJ2-5; D gene uncertain. From germline, CDR1 is SGHTA and CDR2 FQGTGA. V was trimmed by 2 bases and J by 5 bases, leaving 9 bases between them. The CDR3 consists of 13 residues.

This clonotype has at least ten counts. In DNA, the CDR3 is TGTGCCATCAGTGAGTATGCCAGGCTCGTGACTTACTCCTACAATGAGCAGTTCTTC. It codes for CAISEYARLVTYSYNEQFF. V usage is TRBV10-3 and J usage is TRBJ2-1; D unresolved. Looked up from germline, CDR1 is ENHRY and CDR2 is SYGVKD. The V and J ends lost 1 base and 0 bases respectively, with 19 bases between them. This CDR3 is 19 amino acids long.

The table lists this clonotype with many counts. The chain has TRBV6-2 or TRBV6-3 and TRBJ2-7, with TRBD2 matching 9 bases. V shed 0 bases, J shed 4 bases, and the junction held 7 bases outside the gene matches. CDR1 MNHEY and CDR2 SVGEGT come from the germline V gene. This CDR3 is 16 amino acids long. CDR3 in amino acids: CASSYSAGGDHYEQYF. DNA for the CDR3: TGTGCCAGCAGTTACTCAGCGGGGGGAGACCATTACGAGCAGTACTTC.

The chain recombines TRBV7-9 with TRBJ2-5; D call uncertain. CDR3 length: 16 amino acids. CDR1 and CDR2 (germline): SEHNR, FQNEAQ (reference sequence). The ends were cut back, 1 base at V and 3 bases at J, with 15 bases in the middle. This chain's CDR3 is CASSLGGPVLKETQYF. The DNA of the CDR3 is TGTGCCAGCAGCTTAGGGGGTCCAGTCTTAAAAGAGACCCAGTACTTC.

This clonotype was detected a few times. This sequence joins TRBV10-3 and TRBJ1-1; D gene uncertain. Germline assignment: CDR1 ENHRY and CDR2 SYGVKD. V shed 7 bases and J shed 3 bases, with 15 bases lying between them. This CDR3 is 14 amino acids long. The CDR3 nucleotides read TGTGCCATCACCCGCCGGGGTGCAGACACTGAAGCTTTCTTT. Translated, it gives CAITRRGADTEAFF.